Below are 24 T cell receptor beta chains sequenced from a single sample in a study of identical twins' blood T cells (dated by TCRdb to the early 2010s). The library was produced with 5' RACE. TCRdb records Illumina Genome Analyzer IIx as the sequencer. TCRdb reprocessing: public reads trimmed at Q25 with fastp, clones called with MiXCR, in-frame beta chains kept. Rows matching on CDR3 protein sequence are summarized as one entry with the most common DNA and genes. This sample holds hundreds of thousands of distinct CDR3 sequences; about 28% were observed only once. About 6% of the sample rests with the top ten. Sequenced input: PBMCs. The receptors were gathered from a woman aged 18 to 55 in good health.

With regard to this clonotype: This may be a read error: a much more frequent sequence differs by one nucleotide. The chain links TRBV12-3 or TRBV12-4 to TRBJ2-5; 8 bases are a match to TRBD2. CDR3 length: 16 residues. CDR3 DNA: TGTGCCAGCAGTTCCTCCCTCTCTAGTAGCGGGGAGACCCATTACTTC. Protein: CASSSSLSSSGETHYF.

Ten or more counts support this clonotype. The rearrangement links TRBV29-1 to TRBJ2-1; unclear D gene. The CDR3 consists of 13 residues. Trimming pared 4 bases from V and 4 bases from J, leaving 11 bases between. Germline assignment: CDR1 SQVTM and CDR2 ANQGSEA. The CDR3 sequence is CSVVVPPYNEQFF. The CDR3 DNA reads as TGCAGCGTTGTGGTTCCCCCTTACAATGAGCAGTTCTTC.

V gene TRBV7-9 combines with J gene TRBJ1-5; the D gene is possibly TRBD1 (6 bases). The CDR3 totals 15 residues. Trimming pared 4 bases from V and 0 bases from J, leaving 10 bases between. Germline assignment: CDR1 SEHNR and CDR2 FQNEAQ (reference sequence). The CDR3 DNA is TGTGCCAGCAGCTCCGGACAGACTAGCAATCAGCCCCAGCATTTT. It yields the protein CASSSGQTSNQPQHF.

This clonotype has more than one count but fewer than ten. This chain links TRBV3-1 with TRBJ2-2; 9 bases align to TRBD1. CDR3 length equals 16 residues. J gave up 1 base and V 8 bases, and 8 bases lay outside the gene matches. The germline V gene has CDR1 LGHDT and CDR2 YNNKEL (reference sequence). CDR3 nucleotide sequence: TGTGCCAGCGCGTTTAGGGGACAGGGGAACACCGGGGAGCTGTTTTTT. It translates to CASAFRGQGNTGELFF.

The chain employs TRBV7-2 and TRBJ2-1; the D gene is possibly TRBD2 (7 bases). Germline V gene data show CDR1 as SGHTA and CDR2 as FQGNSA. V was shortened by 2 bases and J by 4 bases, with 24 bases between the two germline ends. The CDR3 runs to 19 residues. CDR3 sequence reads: CASSLRAGGPGTKYNEQFF. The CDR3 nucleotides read TGTGCCAGCAGCTTACGGGCCGGGGGGCCAGGGACTAAATACAATGAGCAGTTCTTC.

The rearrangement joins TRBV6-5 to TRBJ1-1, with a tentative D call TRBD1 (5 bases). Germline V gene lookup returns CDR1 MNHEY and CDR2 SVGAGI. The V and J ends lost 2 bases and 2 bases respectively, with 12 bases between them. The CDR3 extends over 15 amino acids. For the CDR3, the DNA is TGTGCCAGCAGTTACAGGGGACGGCCAAACACTGAAGCTTTCTTT. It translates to CASSYRGRPNTEAFF.

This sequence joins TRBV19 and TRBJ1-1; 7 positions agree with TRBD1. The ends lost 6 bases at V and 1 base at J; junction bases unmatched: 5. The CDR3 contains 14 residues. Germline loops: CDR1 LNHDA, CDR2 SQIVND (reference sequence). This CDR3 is CASSRQGGNTEAFF. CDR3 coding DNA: TGTGCCAGTAGCAGACAGGGAGGGAACACTGAAGCTTTCTTT. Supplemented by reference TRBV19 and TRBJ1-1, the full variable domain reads DGGITQSPKYLFRKEGQNVTLSCEQNLNHDAMYWYRQDPGQGLRLIYYSQIVNDFQKGDIAEGYSVSREKKESFPLTVTSAQKNPTAFYLCASSRQGGNTEAFFGQGTRLTVV.

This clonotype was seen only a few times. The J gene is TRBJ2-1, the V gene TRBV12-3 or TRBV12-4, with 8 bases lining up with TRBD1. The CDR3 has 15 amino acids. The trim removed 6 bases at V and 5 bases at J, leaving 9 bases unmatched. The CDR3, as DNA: TGTGCCAGCAGGTCGGACAGGGTGGGACACAATGAGCAGTTCTTC. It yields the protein CASRSDRVGHNEQFF.

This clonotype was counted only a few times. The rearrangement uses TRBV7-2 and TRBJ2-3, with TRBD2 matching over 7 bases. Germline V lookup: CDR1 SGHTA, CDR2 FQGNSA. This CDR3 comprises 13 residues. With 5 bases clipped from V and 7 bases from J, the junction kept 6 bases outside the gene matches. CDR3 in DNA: TGTGCCAGCAGCCCCCGGGACTATTATACGCAGTATTTT. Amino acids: CASSPRDYYTQYF.

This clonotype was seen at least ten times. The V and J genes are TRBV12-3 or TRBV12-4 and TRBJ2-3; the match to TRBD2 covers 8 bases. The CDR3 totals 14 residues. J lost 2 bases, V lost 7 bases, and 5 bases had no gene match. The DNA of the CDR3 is TGTGCCAGCAAGACTAGCGCGCCCACAGATACGCAGTATTTT. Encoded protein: CASKTSAPTDTQYF.

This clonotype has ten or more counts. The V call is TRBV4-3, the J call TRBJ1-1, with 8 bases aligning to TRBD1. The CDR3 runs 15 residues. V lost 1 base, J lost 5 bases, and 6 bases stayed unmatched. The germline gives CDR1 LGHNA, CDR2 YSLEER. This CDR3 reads CASSQVARGQTEAFF. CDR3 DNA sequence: TGCGCCAGCAGCCAAGTGGCCAGGGGGCAAACTGAAGCTTTCTTT.

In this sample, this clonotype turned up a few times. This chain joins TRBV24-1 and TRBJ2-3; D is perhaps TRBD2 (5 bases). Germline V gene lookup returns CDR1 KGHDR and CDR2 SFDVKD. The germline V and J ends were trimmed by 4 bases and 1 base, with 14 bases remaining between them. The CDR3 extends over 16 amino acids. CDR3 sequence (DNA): TGTGCCACCAGTGACCCCACCGCGGGCGGCACAGATACGCAGTATTTT. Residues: CATSDPTAGGTDTQYF.

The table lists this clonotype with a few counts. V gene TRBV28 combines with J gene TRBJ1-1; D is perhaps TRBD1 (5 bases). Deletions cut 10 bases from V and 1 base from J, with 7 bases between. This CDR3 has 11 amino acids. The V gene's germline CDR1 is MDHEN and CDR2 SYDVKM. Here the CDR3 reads CATQENTEAFF. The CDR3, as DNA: TGTGCCACACAGGAGAACACTGAAGCTTTCTTT.

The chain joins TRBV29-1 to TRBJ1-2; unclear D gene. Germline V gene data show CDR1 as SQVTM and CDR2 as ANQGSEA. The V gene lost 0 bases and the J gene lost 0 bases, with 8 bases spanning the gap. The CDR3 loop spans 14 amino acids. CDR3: CSVEDRAANYGYTF. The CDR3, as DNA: TGCAGCGTTGAAGATCGGGCAGCTAACTATGGCTACACCTTC.

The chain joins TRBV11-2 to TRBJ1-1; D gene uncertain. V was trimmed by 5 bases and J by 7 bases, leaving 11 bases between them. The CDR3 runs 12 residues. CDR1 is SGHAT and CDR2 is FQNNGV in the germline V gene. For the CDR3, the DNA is TGTGCCAGCAGCGGAGGCCGGGATGAAGCTTTCTTT. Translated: CASSGGRDEAFF.

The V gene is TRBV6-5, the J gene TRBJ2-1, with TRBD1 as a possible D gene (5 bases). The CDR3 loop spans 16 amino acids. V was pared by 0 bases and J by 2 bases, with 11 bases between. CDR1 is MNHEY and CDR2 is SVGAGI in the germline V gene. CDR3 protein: CASSYSGAGAYNEQFF. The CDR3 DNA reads TGTGCCAGCAGTTACTCTGGGGCCGGCGCCTACAATGAGCAGTTCTTC.

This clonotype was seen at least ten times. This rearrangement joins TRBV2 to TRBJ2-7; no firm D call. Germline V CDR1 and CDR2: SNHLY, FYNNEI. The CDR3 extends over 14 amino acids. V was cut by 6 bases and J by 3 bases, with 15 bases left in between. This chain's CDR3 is CASSLGRYGYEQYF. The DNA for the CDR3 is TGTGCCAGCAGCTTGGGCAGGTACGGCTACGAGCAGTACTTC.

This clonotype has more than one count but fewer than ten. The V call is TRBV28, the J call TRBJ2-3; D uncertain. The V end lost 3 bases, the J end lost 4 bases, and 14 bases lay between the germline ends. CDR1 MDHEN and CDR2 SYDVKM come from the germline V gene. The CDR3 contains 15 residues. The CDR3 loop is CASSFQRPEADTQYF. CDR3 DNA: TGTGCCAGCAGTTTCCAGAGACCCGAGGCAGATACGCAGTATTTT.

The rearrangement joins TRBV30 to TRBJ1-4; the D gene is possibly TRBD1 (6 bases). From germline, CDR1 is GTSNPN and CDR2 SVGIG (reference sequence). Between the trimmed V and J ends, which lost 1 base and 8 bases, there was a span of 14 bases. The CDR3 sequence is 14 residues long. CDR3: CAWSAGRRGEKLFF. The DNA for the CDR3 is TGTGCCTGGAGTGCCGGCAGGAGGGGGGAAAAACTGTTTTTT.

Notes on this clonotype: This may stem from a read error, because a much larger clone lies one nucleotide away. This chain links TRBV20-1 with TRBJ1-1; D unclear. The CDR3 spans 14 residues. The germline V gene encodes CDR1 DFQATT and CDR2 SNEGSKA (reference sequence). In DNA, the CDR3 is TGCAGTGCTGGAGATGACGGGTTGAACACTGAAGCTTTCTTT. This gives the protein CSAGDDGLNTEAFF.

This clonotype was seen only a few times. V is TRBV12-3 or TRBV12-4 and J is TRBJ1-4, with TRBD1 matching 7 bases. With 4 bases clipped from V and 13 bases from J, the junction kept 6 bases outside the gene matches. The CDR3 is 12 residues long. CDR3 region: CASSWGDRRLFF. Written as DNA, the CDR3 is TGTGCCAGCAGTTGGGGGGACAGAAGACTGTTTTTT.

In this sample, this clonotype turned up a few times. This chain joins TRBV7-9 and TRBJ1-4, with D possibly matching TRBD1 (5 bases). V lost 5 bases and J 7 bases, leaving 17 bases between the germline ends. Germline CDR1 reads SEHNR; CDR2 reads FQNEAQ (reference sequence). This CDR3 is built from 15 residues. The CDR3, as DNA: TGTGCCAGCAGCCCCGCGGGACTATTTTTTGAAAAACTGTTTTTT. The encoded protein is CASSPAGLFFEKLFF.

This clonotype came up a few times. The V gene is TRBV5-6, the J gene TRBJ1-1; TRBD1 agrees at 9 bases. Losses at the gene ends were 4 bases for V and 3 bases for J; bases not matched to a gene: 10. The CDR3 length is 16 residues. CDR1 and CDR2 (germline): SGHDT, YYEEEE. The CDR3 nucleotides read TGTGCCAGCAGCCCCGGGTGGGACAGGGCTTACACTGAAGCTTTCTTT. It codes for CASSPGWDRAYTEAFF.

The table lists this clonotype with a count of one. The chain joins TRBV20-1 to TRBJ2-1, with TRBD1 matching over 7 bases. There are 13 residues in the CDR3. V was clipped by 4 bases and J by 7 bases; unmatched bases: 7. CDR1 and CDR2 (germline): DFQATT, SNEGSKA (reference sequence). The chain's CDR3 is CSATGQVRNEQFF. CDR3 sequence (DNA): TGCAGTGCTACAGGACAGGTTAGAAATGAGCAGTTCTTC.